This TCR beta chain originates from a study of T cell repertoires in cytomegalovirus infection (dated by TCRdb to about 2019). In terms of the full investigation: Peptide stimulations targeted recently identified HLA-C-restricted CMV epitopes, whose presentation resists viral immunomodulation, together with well-studied HLA-B-restricted epitopes. Donor HLA type was relevant to the analysis, because carriage of CMV infection together with the matching HLA type was indicated by public TCR beta signatures.

Broader findings and caveats from the paper: In both this cohort and an independent cohort of a few hundred donors, the cumulative frequency of public TCR beta family members distinguished carriers of CMV infection plus the relevant HLA type. In the ex vivo response, HLA-C-restricted CMV-specific TCR beta clonotypes were dominant, and in two of eight donors the single most frequent clonotype came from this HLA-C-restricted group.

Reads for this sample came from an Illumina HiSeq 1500. TCRdb reprocessing: public reads trimmed at Q25 with fastp, clones called with MiXCR, in-frame beta chains kept. Rows matching on CDR3 protein sequence are summarized as one entry with the most common DNA and genes. The sample profile shows roughly 700,000 distinct CDR3 sequences; 30% to 35% of them were found once. The ten largest clones add up to 18% of the sample. What this sample's treatment or condition label stands for: in vitro stimulation with specific CMV peptide epitopes to enrich CMV-specific T cells. The trim is 2 bases for V and 4 bases for J, with a gap of 11 bases between the germline ends. Counted from cysteine to phenylalanine, this CDR3 has 14 amino acids. Left in the record is the CDR3 DNA by itself, 42 bases read in frame from the first base. CDR1 SGHTA and CDR2 FQGNSA are derived from the germline V gene. This clonotype occurred many times. Its antigen has not been determined. No much larger clone is present one base from it, and per-base qualities are unavailable.

The sequence joins TRBV7-2 to TRBJ1-1, with TRBD1 tentatively as D gene (5 bases match). This receptor was taken from a human donor in good health (CMV status not recorded). Some clones in this sample may be carry-over from other donors' samples. The specimen comprised cultured PBMCs, sampled from culture after CMV antigen stimulation. Here the CDR3 is given as CASSLWAGPTEAFF. The sequenced DNA is TGTGCCAGCAGCTTATGGGCAGGGCCCACTGAAGCTTTCTTT. This CDR3, with the reference TRBV7-2 and TRBJ1-1 proteins standing in past its ends, gives the full variable domain GAGVSQSPSNKVTEKGKDVELRCDPISGHTALYWYRQSLGQGLEFLIYFQGNSAPDKSGLPSDRFSAERTGGSVSTLTIQRTQQEDSAVYLCASSLWAGPTEAFFGQGTRLTVV.